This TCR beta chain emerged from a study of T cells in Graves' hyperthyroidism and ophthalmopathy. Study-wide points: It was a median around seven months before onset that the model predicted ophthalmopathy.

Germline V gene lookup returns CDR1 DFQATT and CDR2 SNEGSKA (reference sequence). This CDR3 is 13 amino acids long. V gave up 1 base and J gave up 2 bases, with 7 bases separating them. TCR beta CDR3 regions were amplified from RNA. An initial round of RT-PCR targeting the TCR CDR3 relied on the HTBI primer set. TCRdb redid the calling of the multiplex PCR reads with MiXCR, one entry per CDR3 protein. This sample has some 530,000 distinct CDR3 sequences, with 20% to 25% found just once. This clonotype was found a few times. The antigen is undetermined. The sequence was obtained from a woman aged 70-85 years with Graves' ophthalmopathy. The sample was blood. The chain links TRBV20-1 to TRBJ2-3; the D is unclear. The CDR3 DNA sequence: TGCAGTGCTAGAGTAGGGATCACAGATACGCAGTATTTT. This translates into CSARVGITDTQYF.